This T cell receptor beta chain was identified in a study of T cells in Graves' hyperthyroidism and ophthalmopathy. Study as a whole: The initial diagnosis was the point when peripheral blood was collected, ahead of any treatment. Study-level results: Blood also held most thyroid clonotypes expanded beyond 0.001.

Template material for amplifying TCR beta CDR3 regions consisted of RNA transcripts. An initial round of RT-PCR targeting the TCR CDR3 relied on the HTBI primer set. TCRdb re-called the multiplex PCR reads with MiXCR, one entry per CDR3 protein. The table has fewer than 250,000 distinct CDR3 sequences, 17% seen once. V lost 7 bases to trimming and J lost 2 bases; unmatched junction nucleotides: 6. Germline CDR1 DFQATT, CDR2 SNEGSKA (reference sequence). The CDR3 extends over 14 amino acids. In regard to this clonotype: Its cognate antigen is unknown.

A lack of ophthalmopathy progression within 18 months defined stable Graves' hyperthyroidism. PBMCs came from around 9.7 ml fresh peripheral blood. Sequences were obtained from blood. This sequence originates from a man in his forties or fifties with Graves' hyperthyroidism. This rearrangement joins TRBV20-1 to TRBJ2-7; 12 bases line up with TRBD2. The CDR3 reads CSGKLAGGAYEQYF. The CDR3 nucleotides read TGCAGTGGGAAGCTAGCGGGAGGGGCCTACGAGCAGTACTTC.